Listed here are 14 T cell receptor beta chains from one sample, sequenced in a study of somatic mutations in cytotoxic T cells in rheumatoid arthritis. Only in-frame clones appear in the TCRdb table, and some are missing; sequencing was by immunoSEQ multiplex PCR. Of about 4,800 clones in the sample, about 80% were seen once. The input for sequencing was CD8+ T cells sorted from blood, taken at a follow-up visit. Every receptor here comes from a man aged 35 to 55 with rheumatoid arthritis.

The rearrangement joins TRBV6-5 to TRBJ2-1; D call uncertain. The V gene's germline CDR1 is MNHEY and CDR2 SVGAGI. V lost 2 bases and J 7 bases, leaving 9 bases between the germline ends. The CDR3 extends over 13 amino acids. The CDR3 DNA reads TGTGCCAGCAGTTACACGGGTTTTAATGAGCAGTTCTTC. This sequence encodes CASSYTGFNEQFF.

The chain employs TRBV25-1 and TRBJ2-1; 9 bases match TRBD1. CDR1 MGHDK and CDR2 SYGVNS come from the germline V gene. J lost 1 base, V lost 3 bases, and 1 base had no gene match. CDR3 length equals 15 residues. The CDR3 spells CASSETGGSYNEQFF. In nucleotides, the CDR3 is TGTGCCAGCAGTGAGACAGGGGGTTCCTACAATGAGCAGTTCTTC.

The rearrangement uses TRBV25-1 and TRBJ2-3, with TRBD2 identical over 8 bases. V shed 9 bases and J 2 bases; nucleotides not matched to a gene: 7. CDR1 and CDR2 from the germline V gene are MGHDK and SYGVNS. CDR3 size: 14 residues. CDR3 sequence reads: CASLAGGNTDTQYF. DNA of the CDR3: TGTGCCAGTCTAGCGGGCGGTAACACAGATACGCAGTATTTT.

The V call is TRBV11-2, the J call TRBJ2-7; the D gene is possibly TRBD1 (6 bases). Germline V CDR1 and CDR2: SGHAT, FQNNGV. With 5 bases removed from V and 7 bases from J, the gap between germline ends came to 9 bases. The CDR3 has 11 amino acids. CDR3 bases: TGTGCCAGCAGCCCCCAGGGGGAGCAGTACTTC. This sequence encodes CASSPQGEQYF.

This rearrangement joins TRBV9 to TRBJ1-2; D call uncertain. The CDR3 is 17 residues long. The germline gives CDR1 SGDLS, CDR2 YYNGEE. V was shortened by 2 bases and J by 8 bases, with 25 bases between the two germline ends. The CDR3 protein is CASSVSSKRVSSRGYTF. The CDR3 DNA sequence: TGTGCCAGCAGCGTCTCTTCTAAAAGGGTCTCTAGTCGGGGCTACACCTTC.

The rearrangement uses TRBV7-9 and TRBJ2-7; D might be TRBD2 (5 bases). The CDR3 is 12 amino acids. The germline CDR1 and CDR2 sequences are SEHNR and FQNEAQ (reference sequence). Trimming removed 5 bases from V and 3 bases from J, with 8 bases in between. The CDR3, as DNA: TGTGCCAGCAGCCGGGATGGCTACGAGCAGTACTTC. Its translation is CASSRDGYEQYF.

This chain connects TRBV5-6 to TRBJ2-1; D unresolved. The CDR3 sequence is 14 residues long. The V gene's germline CDR1 is SGHDT and CDR2 YYEEEE. V was pared by 0 bases and J by 1 base, with 5 bases between. For the CDR3, the DNA is TGTGCCAGCAGCTTGGTTGTTTCCTACAATGAGCAGTTCTTC. Translating gives CASSLVVSYNEQFF.

This clone was detected only a few times. V and J are TRBV5-4 and TRBJ2-7; D is perhaps TRBD2 (5 bases). Deletions cut 4 bases from V and 6 bases from J, with 11 bases between. CDR1 is SGHNT, CDR2 YYREEE, per germline (reference sequence). The CDR3 contains 12 residues. CDR3 in DNA: TGTGCCAGCAGCCAAGAGGGAACCGAGCAGTACTTC. Translation gives CASSQEGTEQYF.

This chain uses TRBV4-3 with TRBJ1-5; D is undetermined. The V gene's germline CDR1 is LGHNA and CDR2 YSLEER. V was shortened by 0 bases and J by 5 bases, with 8 bases between the two germline ends. The CDR3 is made up of 14 amino acids. As DNA, the CDR3 is TGCGCCAGCAGCCAAGATCTAAGGGATCAGCCCCAGCATTTT. Its translation is CASSQDLRDQPQHF.

This chain connects TRBV15 to TRBJ2-3; D may match TRBD1 or TRBD2 (5 bases each). V lost 3 bases to trimming and J lost 1 base, with 11 bases between them. The CDR3 runs 15 residues. Germline CDR1 reads LNHNV; CDR2 reads YYDKDF (reference sequence). CDR3 in amino acids: CATSRGRTGTDTQYF. CDR3 bases: TGTGCCACCAGCAGGGGACGTACGGGCACAGATACGCAGTATTTT.

This clone counts as medium-sized (0.01 to 0.1%). Other nucleotide sequences from this sample produce the same CDR3. This chain uses TRBV21-1 with TRBJ2-7. TRBV21-1 has pseudogene status. The CDR3 is made up of 9 amino acids. The CDR3 spells CARNYEQYF. The CDR3 DNA is TGTGCCAGAAACTACGAGCAGTACTTC.

The chain joins TRBV11-3 to TRBJ1-1; the match to TRBD1 covers 8 bases. This CDR3 region has 14 residues. The V gene's germline CDR1 is SGHNT and CDR2 YENEEA. Unmatched junction bases numbered 6, after V lost 4 bases and J lost 5 bases. In DNA form, the CDR3 reads TGTGCCAGCAGCTCCGGGACAGGTGGGACTGAAGCTTTCTTT. Residues: CASSSGTGGTEAFF.

The chain joins TRBV27 to TRBJ1-1; D possibly corresponds to TRBD1 (5 bases). Germline loops: CDR1 MNHEY, CDR2 SMNVEV (reference sequence). This CDR3 comprises 17 residues. V lost 0 bases and J lost 1, with 15 bases in between. CDR3 amino acids: CASSLSGVLWPNTEAFF. The CDR3 DNA sequence: TGTGCCAGCAGTTTATCAGGGGTGCTATGGCCGAACACTGAAGCTTTCTTT.

J is TRBJ1-4 and V is TRBV30; D remains unclear. The ends were cut back, 5 bases at V and 4 bases at J, with 17 bases in the middle. The germline gives CDR1 GTSNPN, CDR2 SVGIG (reference sequence). The CDR3 runs to 15 residues. CDR3 residues: CAWDPKLGHNEKLFF. In nucleotides, the CDR3 is TGTGCCTGGGACCCGAAGCTGGGCCATAATGAAAAACTGTTTTTT.